Following are 17 T cell receptor beta chains from one sample sequenced in a study of Ad26.COV2.S vaccination and SARS-CoV-2 variants. Treatment noted: 15 to 20 received Ad26.COV2.S at low or high dose, single or two shots; 5 received placebo; per-sample allocation not given. Following the first vaccine or placebo injection, samples were taken on day 63. Only in-frame clones appear in the TCRdb table, and some are missing; sequencing was by immunoSEQ multiplex PCR. This sample has some 250,000 clones, with approximately 90% found just once. The sequencing here drew on peripheral blood, taken in a trial of Ad26.COV2.S vaccine versus placebo. The receptors were gathered from a person between 18 and 59 years old who received the Ad26.COV2.S COVID-19 vaccine or a placebo.

This clone was recorded only once. The V and J genes are TRBV5-1 and TRBJ1-1; D gene ambiguous. This CDR3 region has 14 residues. Germline V gene lookup returns CDR1 SGHRS and CDR2 YFSETQ. Trimming shortened V by 5 bases and J by 6 bases, and 17 bases separated the two germline ends. The CDR3 here is CASRSIKNPAEAFF. CDR3 DNA sequence: TGCGCCAGCAGATCGATAAAGAACCCAGCTGAAGCTTTCTTT.

This chain links TRBV3-1 (or the pseudogene TRBV3-2) with TRBJ2-2; 8 nucleotides agree with TRBD2. Trimming took 1 base from V and 4 from J; bases not matched to a gene: 8. The CDR3 is 17 residues long. Germline V lookup: CDR1 LGHDT, CDR2 YNNKEL (reference sequence). For the CDR3, the DNA is TGTGCCAGCAGCCAAGCCCCCGGGACTAGAGGCACCGGGGAGCTGTTTTTT. This codes for CASSQAPGTRGTGELFF.

The rearrangement links TRBV7-2 to TRBJ2-5, with 9 bases matching TRBD1. The CDR3 totals 16 residues. V dropped 5 bases and J dropped 5; count of bases not matched to a gene: 12. Per the germline V gene, CDR1 is SGHTA and CDR2 is FQGNSA. The DNA for the CDR3 is TGTGCCAGCAGCGGCCAACAGGGGGCGCCCCGGGAGACCCAGTACTTC. As protein: CASSGQQGAPRETQYF.

Worth noting for this clone: A junction end diverges from the germline sequence, so it may reflect a read error. V usage is TRBV7-7 and J usage is TRBJ1-1, with a tentative D call TRBD1 (6 bases). The CDR3 has 13 residues. The V gene's germline CDR1 is SSHAT and CDR2 FNYEAQ (reference sequence). The CDR3 sequence is CASSLAGDTEAFF. CDR3 sequence (DNA): TGTGCTAGCAGCTTAGCAGGGGACACTGAAGCTTTCTTT.

V is TRBV10-3 and J is TRBJ2-1; D not resolved. V lost 3 bases and J lost 4, with 13 bases in between. In germline, CDR1 is ENHRY, CDR2 SYGVKD. The CDR3 loop spans 15 amino acids. DNA for the CDR3: TGTGCCATCAGTGATGGTAGTCCGAGATACAATGAGCAGTTCTTC. Translation gives CAISDGSPRYNEQFF.

J is TRBJ2-1 and V is TRBV6-1, with 7 bases lining up with TRBD2. With 3 bases clipped from V and 3 bases from J, the junction kept 2 bases outside the gene matches. Per germline, CDR1 MNHNS and CDR2 SASEGT. The CDR3 is 14 amino acids. CDR3 nucleotide sequence: TGTGCCAGCAGTGAGGGACTATTCTACAATGAGCAGTTCTTC. Residues: CASSEGLFYNEQFF.

J is TRBJ2-3 and V is TRBV5-8, with TRBD1 matching over 9 bases. From germline, CDR1 is SGHTS and CDR2 YDEGEE. This CDR3 region has 16 residues. After removal of 6 bases from V and 3 bases from J, the junction contained 11 bases not matched to a gene. This CDR3 reads CASNVYAGQGTDTQYF. The CDR3 coding sequence is TGTGCCAGCAATGTGTACGCGGGACAGGGAACAGATACGCAGTATTTT.

The chain employs TRBV2 and TRBJ1-2; weak D call: TRBD1 (6 bases). The CDR3 is 15 amino acids. The V gene lost 6 bases and the J gene lost 4 bases, with 18 bases spanning the gap. CDR1 is SNHLY and CDR2 is FYNNEI in the germline V gene. Here the CDR3 reads CASRGGEGGAYGYTF. The CDR3 coding sequence is TGTGCCAGCAGGGGAGGAGAGGGGGGGGCCTATGGCTACACCTTC.

The gene calls are TRBV4-2 and TRBJ2-7; D may be TRBD2 (5 bases). The CDR3 totals 12 residues. Germline V CDR1 and CDR2: LGHNA, YNFKEQ. V was shortened by 1 base and J by 5 bases, with 6 bases between the two germline ends. The DNA of the CDR3 is TGTGCCAGCAGCCAAGTCGGGGACGAGCAGTACTTC. This encodes CASSQVGDEQYF.

The V gene is TRBV24-1, the J gene TRBJ2-3; D is tentatively TRBD1 or TRBD2 (5 bases each). The CDR3 is 13 residues long. Trimming took off 9 bases at V and 4 bases at J, with 13 bases between the two ends. Germline loops: CDR1 KGHDR, CDR2 SFDVKD. The CDR3 loop is CATGTGVADTQYF. CDR3 DNA sequence: TGTGCCACCGGGACGGGTGTTGCAGATACGCAGTATTTT.

This clone was recorded once. The chain is built from TRBV15 and TRBJ2-5, with 7 bases identical to TRBD1. The CDR3 covers 15 residues. Germline lookup yields CDR1 LNHNV and CDR2 YYDKDF (reference sequence). Germline trimming cut 2 bases from V and 2 bases from J; bases unmatched to any gene: 5. CDR3 coding DNA: TGTGCCACCAGCAGAACCGGGACAGTACAAGAGACCCAGTACTTC. It specifies CATSRTGTVQETQYF.

This clone was seen a handful of times. The J gene is TRBJ1-5, the V gene TRBV19; no firm D call. Deletions cut 5 bases from V and 6 bases from J, with 8 bases between. CDR1 LNHDA and CDR2 SQIVND come from the germline V gene (reference sequence). This CDR3 is built from 12 residues. DNA for the CDR3: TGTGCCAGTAGTTCAGGCGGTCAGCCCCAGCATTTT. This codes for CASSSGGQPQHF.

The V gene is TRBV4-1, the J gene TRBJ1-1, with D perhaps matching TRBD1 (6 bases). In germline, CDR1 is MGHRA, CDR2 YSYEKL. CDR3 length: 13 amino acids. Deletions cut 0 bases from V and 14 bases from J, with 16 bases between. In nucleotides, the CDR3 is TGCGCCAGCAGCCAAGATTATTATAGGGGGACATTCTTT. It codes for CASSQDYYRGTFF.

V is TRBV7-3 and J is TRBJ1-4, with TRBD1 matching over 9 bases. CDR3 length: 15 amino acids. CDR1 and CDR2 (germline): SGHTA, FQGTGA. The V gene end was trimmed by 5 bases and the J gene end by 4 bases; junction bases not matched to a gene: 5. The DNA for the CDR3 is TGTGCCAGCAGCGGACAGGGGTCTGGTAATGAAAAACTGTTTTTT. Its protein is CASSGQGSGNEKLFF. The variable domain in full, completed from reference TRBV7-3 and TRBJ1-4, reads GAGVSQTPSNKVTEKGKYVELRCDPISGHTALYWYRQSLGQGPEFLIYFQGTGAADDSGLPNDRFFAVRPEGSVSTLKIQRTERGDSAVYLCASSGQGSGNEKLFFGSGTQLSVL.

The chain joins TRBV5-5 to TRBJ2-1; D may correspond to TRBD1 or TRBD2 (5 bases each). Germline V gene lookup returns CDR1 SGHKS and CDR2 YYEKEE (reference sequence). The CDR3 loop spans 15 amino acids. Deletions cut 3 bases from V and 4 bases from J, with 14 bases between. The CDR3 is CASSSGTTDYNEQFF. DNA for the CDR3: TGTGCCAGCAGCTCCGGGACGACCGATTACAATGAGCAGTTCTTC.

CDR3 DNA: TGTGCCACCAGCCCCCCGGGTATCGGGGGCAACTACAATGAGCAGTTCTTC. It yields the protein CATSPPGIGGNYNEQFF. This chain joins TRBV24-1 and TRBJ2-1; D could derive from TRBD1 or TRBD2 (6 bases each). CDR1 KGHDR and CDR2 SFDVKD come from the germline V gene. Between the trimmed V and J ends, which lost 7 bases and 3 bases, there was a span of 21 bases. CDR3 length: 17 amino acids.

V and J are TRBV4-3 and TRBJ1-5, with D possibly being TRBD1 (6 bases). V lost 0 bases to trimming and J lost 9 bases, with 15 bases between them. Germline values: CDR1 LGHNA, CDR2 YSLEER. The CDR3 is 15 amino acids. CDR3 sequence reads: CASSQDSGGRGPQHF. The CDR3 DNA follows: TGCGCCAGCAGCCAAGATTCCGGGGGCCGGGGGCCCCAGCATTTT.